Below are 5 T cell receptor beta chains sequenced from a single sample in a study of cytotoxic CD8 clonotypes in ibrutinib-treated CLL. Sequencing used immunoSEQ multiplex PCR; TCRdb keeps in-frame clones, though not all of them. The sample lists approximately 24,000 clones; approximately 72% were seen once. The source was PBMCs, collected before ibrutinib treatment. These TCRs come from a human donor with chronic lymphocytic leukemia.

The CDR3 reads CSARDPGGYTF. CDR3 DNA sequence: TGCAGTGCTAGAGATCCGGGGGGCTACACCTTC. This chain joins TRBV20-1 and TRBJ1-2; the D is unclear. CDR1 DFQATT and CDR2 SNEGSKA come from the germline V gene (reference sequence). The CDR3 contains 11 residues. V was clipped by 0 bases and J by 8 bases, with 7 bases between them.

CDR3 sequence: CSVDDRSFYTF. The CDR3 DNA is TGCAGCGTAGATGACAGGTCCTTCTACACCTTC. The chain joins TRBV29-1 to TRBJ1-2, with D possibly TRBD1 on 6 matching bases. The V gene's germline CDR1 is SQVTM and CDR2 ANQGSEA. Trimming shortened V by 6 bases and J by 10 bases, and 15 bases separated the two germline ends. The CDR3 runs 11 residues.

V gene TRBV6-4 combines with J gene TRBJ2-1; no clear D. CDR1 and CDR2 (germline): MRHNA, SNTAGT. This CDR3 region has 13 residues. V was clipped by 5 bases and J by 4 bases, with 9 bases between them. As DNA, the CDR3 is TGTGCCAGCAGTCCCGAGGTTTACAATGAGCAGTTCTTC. Its protein product is CASSPEVYNEQFF.

This sequence joins TRBV6-4 and TRBJ2-4; 9 bases are a match to TRBD1. Germline CDR1 is MRHNA and CDR2 is SNTAGT. V shed 2 bases and J 7 bases; nucleotides not matched to a gene: 6. This CDR3 has 15 residues. The CDR3 loop reads CASSDGTGSVNIQYF. DNA of the CDR3: TGTGCCAGCAGTGACGGGACAGGGAGTGTTAACATTCAGTACTTC.

CDR3 bases: TGTGCCAGTAGTATAGTTGCAGGGGTACCTAATCAGCCCCAGCATTTT. Translation gives CASSIVAGVPNQPQHF. The V call is TRBV19, the J call TRBJ1-5; TRBD1 might be the D (6 bases). This CDR3 is built from 16 residues. From germline, CDR1 is LNHDA and CDR2 SQIVND (reference sequence). V was pared by 1 base and J by 4 bases, with 14 bases between.